This TCR beta chain derives from a study of T cells in Graves' hyperthyroidism and ophthalmopathy. Study summary: Blood from the periphery was taken at initial diagnosis, before any treatment.

The CDR3 contains 16 residues. Germline V lookup: CDR1 SGDLS, CDR2 YYNGEE. The V gene end was trimmed by 0 bases and the J gene end by 4 bases; junction bases not matched to a gene: 8. The TCR beta CDR3 regions underwent amplification using RNA transcripts as the source. RT-PCR in the first round (using the HTBI primer set) targeted the TCR CDR3. TCRdb ran MiXCR on the multiplex PCR reads and lists one entry per CDR3 protein. Counted here are 600,000 to 850,000 distinct CDR3 sequences, approximately 19% occurring once; the ten biggest clones make up 15% to 20%. This clonotype has more than one count but fewer than ten.

V is TRBV9 and J is TRBJ1-1; 8 nucleotides match TRBD1. Sequencing was carried out using blood. The sequence was collected from a woman between 50 and 59 years old with Graves' hyperthyroidism that later progressed to Graves' ophthalmopathy. The CDR3 coding sequence is TGTGCCAGCAGCGTAGGGGCAGGGGGCAGGGGCACTGAAGCTTTCTTT. This encodes CASSVGAGGRGTEAFF.